This T cell receptor (beta chain) was documented in a study of regulatory T cells in long-lasting Graves disease. Study observations and caveats: There were preferences for TRBV28, TRBJ1-2 and TRBJ2-5 in persistent disease.

The sample's time point: newly diagnosed GD, antithyroid drugs for less than 3 months. PBMC-extracted RNA yielded the TCR library. Each patient gave 7.5 to 9 milliliters of EDTA-anticoagulated peripheral blood. V lost 1 base to trimming and J lost 2 bases, with 9 bases between them. The CDR3 is made up of 15 amino acids. The germline V gene has CDR1 LGHDT and CDR2 YNNKEL (reference sequence). Construction of the TCR beta libraries employed iRepertoire HTBI primers in conjunction with Arm-PCR of CDR3 regions. A single record per CDR3 protein comes from TCRdb applying MiXCR to the multiplex PCR reads. The profile shows about 220,000 distinct CDR3 sequences, about a sixth of them singletons. A note on this clonotype: What it binds is not known. Just one base apart from a much larger clone, this may be a read error.

The sequence derives from a female donor with Graves disease. The sample was peripheral blood mononuclear cells (PBMCs), taken at new diagnosis, from a patient treated with antithyroid drugs. The V and J genes are TRBV3-1 and TRBJ1-3, with D maybe TRBD1 (5 bases). The CDR3 region is CASSQGVRAGNTIYF. The CDR3 bases are TGTGCCAGCAGCCAAGGGGTCAGGGCTGGAAACACCATATATTTT.